This T cell receptor (beta chain) was identified during a study of T cell responses to AZD1222 COVID-19 vaccine. Regarding the study as a whole: Within unmutated variant regions lay the reported targets of nearly half of spike-specific TCRs.

Notes on this clone: The antigen remains unidentified.

The CDR3 has 19 amino acids. The V gene's germline CDR1 is SGDLS and CDR2 YYNGEE. Trimming took off 2 bases at V and 2 bases at J, with 25 bases between the two ends. Sequencing used immunoSEQ multiplex PCR; TCRdb keeps in-frame clones, though not all of them. There are 110,000 to 150,000 clones in the sample; more than 85% occur only once, and roughly 12% lies in the top ten. This receptor was identified in an adult who had recovered from COVID-19. The V and J genes are TRBV9 and TRBJ2-5; D is possibly TRBD1 (7 bases). The sample consisted of peripheral blood, taken after recovery from COVID-19. CDR3 sequence reads: CASSVDDRAISRGQETQYF. Written as DNA, the CDR3 is TGTGCCAGCAGCGTGGACGACAGGGCCATAAGCCGGGGGCAAGAGACCCAGTACTTC.